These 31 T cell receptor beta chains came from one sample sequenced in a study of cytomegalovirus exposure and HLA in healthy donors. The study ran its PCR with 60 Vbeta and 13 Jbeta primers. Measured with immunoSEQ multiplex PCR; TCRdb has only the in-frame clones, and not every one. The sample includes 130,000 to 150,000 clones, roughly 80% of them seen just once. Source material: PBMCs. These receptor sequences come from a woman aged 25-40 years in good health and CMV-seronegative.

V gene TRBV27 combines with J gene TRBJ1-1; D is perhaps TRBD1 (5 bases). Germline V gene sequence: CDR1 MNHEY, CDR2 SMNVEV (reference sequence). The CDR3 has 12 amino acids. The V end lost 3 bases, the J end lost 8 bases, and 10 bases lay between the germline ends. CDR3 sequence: CASSFRAGEAFF. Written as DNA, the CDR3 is TGTGCCAGCAGTTTTAGGGCAGGGGAAGCTTTCTTT.

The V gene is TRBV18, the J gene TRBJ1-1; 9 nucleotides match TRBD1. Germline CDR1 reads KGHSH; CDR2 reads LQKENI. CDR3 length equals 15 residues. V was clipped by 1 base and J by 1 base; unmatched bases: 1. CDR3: CASSPRGQGNTEAFF. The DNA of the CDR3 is TGTGCCAGCTCACCACGGGGACAGGGGAACACTGAAGCTTTCTTT.

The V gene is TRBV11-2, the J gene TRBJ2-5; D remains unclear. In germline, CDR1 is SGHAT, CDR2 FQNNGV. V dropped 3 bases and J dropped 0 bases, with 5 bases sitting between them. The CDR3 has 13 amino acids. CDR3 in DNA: TGTGCCAGCAGCTTCGAGTACCAAGAGACCCAGTACTTC. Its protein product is CASSFEYQETQYF.

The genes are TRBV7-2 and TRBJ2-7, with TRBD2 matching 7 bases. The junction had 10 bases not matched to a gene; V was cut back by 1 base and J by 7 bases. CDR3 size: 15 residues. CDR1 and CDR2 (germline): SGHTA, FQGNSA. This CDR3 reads CASSLGGGFGREQYF. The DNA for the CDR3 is TGTGCCAGCAGCTTAGGGGGGGGTTTTGGACGTGAGCAGTACTTC.

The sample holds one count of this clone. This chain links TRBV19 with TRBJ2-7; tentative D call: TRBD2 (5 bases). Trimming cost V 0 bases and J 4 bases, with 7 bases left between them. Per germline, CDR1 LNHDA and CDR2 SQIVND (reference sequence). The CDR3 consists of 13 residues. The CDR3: CASSIDRGYEQYF. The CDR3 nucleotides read TGTGCCAGTAGTATAGATCGGGGATACGAGCAGTACTTC.

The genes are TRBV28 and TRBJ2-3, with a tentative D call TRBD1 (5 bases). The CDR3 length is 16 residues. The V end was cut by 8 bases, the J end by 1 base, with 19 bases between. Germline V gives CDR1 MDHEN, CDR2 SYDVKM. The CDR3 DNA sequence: TGTGCCAGCGGCCTGGTTAGGGGCATGGGCACAGATACGCAGTATTTT. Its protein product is CASGLVRGMGTDTQYF.

This chain's CDR3 is CASSIRGPSGGNEQFF. The CDR3 region has the DNA TGTGCCAGCAGTATCCGCGGGCCTAGCGGTGGGAATGAGCAGTTCTTC. This chain joins TRBV27 and TRBJ2-1; 7 nucleotides align to TRBD2. J gave up 7 bases and V 5 bases, and 14 bases lay outside the gene matches. The germline V gene encodes CDR1 MNHEY and CDR2 SMNVEV (reference sequence). This CDR3 has 16 amino acids.

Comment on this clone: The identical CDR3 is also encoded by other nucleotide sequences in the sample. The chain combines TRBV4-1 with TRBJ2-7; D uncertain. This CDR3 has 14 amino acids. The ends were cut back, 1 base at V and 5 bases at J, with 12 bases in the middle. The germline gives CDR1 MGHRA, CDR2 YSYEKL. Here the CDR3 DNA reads TGCGCCAGCAGCCAAGCCGACCTAGAAGACGAGCAGTACTTC. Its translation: CASSQADLEDEQYF.

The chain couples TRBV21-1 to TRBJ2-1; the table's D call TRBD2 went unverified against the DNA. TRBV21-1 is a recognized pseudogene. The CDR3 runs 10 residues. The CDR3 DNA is TGTGCCAGCAGCAAACGGGTCCAGTTCTTC. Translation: CASSKRVQFF.

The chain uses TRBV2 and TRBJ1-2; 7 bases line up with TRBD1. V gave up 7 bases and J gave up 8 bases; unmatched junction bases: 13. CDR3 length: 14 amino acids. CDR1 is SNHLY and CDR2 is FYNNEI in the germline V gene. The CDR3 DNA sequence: TGTGCCAGCACCTCAAGGGGGCAGGCATACGGCTACACCTTC. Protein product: CASTSRGQAYGYTF.

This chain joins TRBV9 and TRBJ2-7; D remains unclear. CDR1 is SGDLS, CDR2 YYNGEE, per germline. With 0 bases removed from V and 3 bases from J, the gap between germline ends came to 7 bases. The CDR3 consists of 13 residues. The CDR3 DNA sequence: TGTGCCAGCAGCGTAGGCGCCGGCTACGAGCAGTACTTC. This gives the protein CASSVGAGYEQYF.

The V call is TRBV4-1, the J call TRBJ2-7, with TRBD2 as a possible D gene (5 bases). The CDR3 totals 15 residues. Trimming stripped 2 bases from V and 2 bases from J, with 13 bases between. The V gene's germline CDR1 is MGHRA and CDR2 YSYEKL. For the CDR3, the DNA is TGCGCCAGCAGCCAAACTGATGACGGGACCTACGAGCAGTACTTC. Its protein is CASSQTDDGTYEQYF.

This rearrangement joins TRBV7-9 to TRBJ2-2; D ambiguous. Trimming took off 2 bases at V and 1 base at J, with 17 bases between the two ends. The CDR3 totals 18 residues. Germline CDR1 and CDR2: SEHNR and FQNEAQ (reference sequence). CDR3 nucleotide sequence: TGTGCCAGCAGCTTAAGTTCCTTGGTGGGCTTGAACACCGGGGAGCTGTTTTTT. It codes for CASSLSSLVGLNTGELFF.

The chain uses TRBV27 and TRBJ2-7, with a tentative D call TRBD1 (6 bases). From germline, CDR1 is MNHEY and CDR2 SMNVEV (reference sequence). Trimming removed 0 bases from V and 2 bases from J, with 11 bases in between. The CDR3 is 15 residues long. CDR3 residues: CASSLSSPGAYEQYF. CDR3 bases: TGTGCCAGCAGTTTATCGAGCCCAGGGGCCTACGAGCAGTACTTC.

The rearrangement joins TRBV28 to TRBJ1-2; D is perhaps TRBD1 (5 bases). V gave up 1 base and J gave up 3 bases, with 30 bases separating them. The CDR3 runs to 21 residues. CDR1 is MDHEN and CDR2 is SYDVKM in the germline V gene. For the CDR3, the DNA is TGTGCCAGCAGTTTATCGGGGGTCGGGAGGAAAACCGAACCGGCTGACTATGGCTACACCTTC. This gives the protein CASSLSGVGRKTEPADYGYTF.

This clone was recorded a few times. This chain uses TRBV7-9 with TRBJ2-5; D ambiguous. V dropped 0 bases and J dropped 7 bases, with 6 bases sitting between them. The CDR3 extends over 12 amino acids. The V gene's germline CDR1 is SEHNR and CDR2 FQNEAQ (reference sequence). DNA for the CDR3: TGTGCCAGCAGCTTAGCCCCTAGGACCCAGTACTTC. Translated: CASSLAPRTQYF.

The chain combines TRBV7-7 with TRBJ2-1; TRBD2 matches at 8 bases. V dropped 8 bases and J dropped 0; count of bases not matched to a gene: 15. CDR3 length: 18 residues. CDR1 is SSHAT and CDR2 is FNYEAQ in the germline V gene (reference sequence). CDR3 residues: CASGPLRLAGYSYNEQFF. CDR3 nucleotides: TGTGCCAGCGGGCCCCTGAGGTTAGCGGGGTACTCCTACAATGAGCAGTTCTTC.

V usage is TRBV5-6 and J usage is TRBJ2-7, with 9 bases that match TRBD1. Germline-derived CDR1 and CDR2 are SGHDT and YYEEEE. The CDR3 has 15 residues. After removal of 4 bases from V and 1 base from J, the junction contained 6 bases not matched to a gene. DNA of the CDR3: TGTGCCAGCAGCCCGGACAGGGGATTTTCCTACGAGCAGTACTTC. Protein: CASSPDRGFSYEQYF.

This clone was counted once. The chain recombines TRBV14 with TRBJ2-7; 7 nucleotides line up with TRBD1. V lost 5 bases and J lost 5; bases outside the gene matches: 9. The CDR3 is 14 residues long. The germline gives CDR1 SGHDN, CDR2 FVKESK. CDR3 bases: TGTGCCAGCAGCGTCGGGACAGTCAACGACGAGCAGTACTTC. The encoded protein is CASSVGTVNDEQYF.

CDR3 loop: CASSPGLAGYEQYF. The CDR3 coding sequence is TGTGCCAGTAGTCCGGGACTAGCGGGGTACGAGCAGTACTTC. The rearrangement links TRBV19 to TRBJ2-7; 13 bases fit TRBD2. Germline trimming cut 5 bases from V and 4 bases from J; bases unmatched to any gene: 2. In germline, CDR1 is LNHDA, CDR2 SQIVND (reference sequence). The CDR3 length is 14 residues.

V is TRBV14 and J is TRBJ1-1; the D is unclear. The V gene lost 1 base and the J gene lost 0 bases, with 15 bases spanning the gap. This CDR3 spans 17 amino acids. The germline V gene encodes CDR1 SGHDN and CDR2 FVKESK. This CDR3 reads CASSQVGRDDMNTEAFF. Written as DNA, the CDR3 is TGTGCCAGCAGCCAAGTGGGGAGGGATGACATGAACACTGAAGCTTTCTTT.

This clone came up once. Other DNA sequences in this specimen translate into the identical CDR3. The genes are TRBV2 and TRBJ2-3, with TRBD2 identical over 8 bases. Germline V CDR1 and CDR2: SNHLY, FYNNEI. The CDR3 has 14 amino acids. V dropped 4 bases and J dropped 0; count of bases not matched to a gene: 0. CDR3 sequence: CASSASGSTDTQYF. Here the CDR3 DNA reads TGTGCCAGCAGTGCTAGCGGGAGCACAGATACGCAGTATTTT. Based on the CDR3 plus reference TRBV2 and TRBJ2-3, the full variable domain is EPEVTQTPSHQVTQMGQEVILRCVPISNHLYFYWYRQILGQKVEFLVSFYNNEISEKSEIFDDQFSVERPDGSNFTLKIRSTKLEDSAMYFCASSASGSTDTQYFGPGTRLTVL.

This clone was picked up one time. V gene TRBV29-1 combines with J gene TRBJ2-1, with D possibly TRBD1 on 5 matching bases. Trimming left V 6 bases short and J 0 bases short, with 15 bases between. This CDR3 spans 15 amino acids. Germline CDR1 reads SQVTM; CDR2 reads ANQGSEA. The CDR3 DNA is TGCAGCGTATCCCACAGGAGAACCTCCTACAATGAGCAGTTCTTC. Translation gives CSVSHRRTSYNEQFF.

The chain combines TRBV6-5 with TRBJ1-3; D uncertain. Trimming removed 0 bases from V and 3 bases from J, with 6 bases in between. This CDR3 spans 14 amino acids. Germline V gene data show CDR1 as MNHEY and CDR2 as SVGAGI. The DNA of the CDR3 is TGTGCCAGCAGTTACTCGGGAGATGGAAACACCATATATTTT. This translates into CASSYSGDGNTIYF.

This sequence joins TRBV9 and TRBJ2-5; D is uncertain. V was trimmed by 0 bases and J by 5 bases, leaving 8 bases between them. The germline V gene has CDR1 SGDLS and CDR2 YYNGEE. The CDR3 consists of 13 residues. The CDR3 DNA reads TGTGCCAGCAGCGTAGGGTTCCGGGAGACCCAGTACTTC. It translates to CASSVGFRETQYF.

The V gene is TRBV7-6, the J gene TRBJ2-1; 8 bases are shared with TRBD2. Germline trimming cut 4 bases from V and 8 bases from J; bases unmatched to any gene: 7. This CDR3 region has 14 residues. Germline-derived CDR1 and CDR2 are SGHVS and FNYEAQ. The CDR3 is CASSYLRGGDEQFF. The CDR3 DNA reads TGTGCCAGCAGCTACCTTCGGGGGGGGGATGAGCAGTTCTTC.

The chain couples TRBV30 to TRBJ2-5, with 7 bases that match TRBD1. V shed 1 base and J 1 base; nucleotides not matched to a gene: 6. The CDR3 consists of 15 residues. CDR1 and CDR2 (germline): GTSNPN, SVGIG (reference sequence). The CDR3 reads CAWSAVGGFQETQYF. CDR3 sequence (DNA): TGTGCCTGGAGTGCGGTAGGGGGCTTCCAAGAGACCCAGTACTTC.

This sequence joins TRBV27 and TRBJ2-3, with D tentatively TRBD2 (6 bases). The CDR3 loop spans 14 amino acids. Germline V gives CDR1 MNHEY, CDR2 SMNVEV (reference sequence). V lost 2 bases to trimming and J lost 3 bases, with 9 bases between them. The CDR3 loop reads CASSLRGRTDTQYF. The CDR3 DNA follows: TGTGCCAGCAGTTTACGGGGGAGGACAGATACGCAGTATTTT.

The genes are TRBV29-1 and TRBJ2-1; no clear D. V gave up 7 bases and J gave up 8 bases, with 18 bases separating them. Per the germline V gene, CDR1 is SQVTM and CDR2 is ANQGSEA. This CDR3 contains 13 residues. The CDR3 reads CSARPTAFHEQFF. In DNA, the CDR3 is TGCAGCGCCCGACCCACAGCATTCCATGAGCAGTTCTTC.

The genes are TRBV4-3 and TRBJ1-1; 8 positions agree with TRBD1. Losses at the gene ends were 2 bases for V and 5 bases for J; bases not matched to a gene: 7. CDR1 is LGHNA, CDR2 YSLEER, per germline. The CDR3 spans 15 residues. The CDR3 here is CASSQSTGGWTEAFF. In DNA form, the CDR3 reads TGCGCCAGCAGCCAATCCACAGGGGGATGGACTGAAGCTTTCTTT.

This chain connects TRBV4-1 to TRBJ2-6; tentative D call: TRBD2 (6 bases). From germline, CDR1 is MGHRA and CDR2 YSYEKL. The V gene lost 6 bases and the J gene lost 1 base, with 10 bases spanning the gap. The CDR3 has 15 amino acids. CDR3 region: CASRRGLSGANVLTF. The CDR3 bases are TGCGCCAGCAGGAGGGGACTTTCTGGGGCCAACGTCCTGACTTTC.